What follows are 12 T cell receptor beta chains derived from one specimen sequenced in a study of radiotherapy plus CTLA-4 blockade in lung cancer. Repertoires were generated with immunoSEQ multiplex PCR, while TCRdb's copy carries only in-frame clones and drops some. The data contain 80,000 or so clones, approximately 84% of them seen just once; the ten biggest clones take up about 0.79%. Sample: peripheral blood, taken from a patient treated with radiotherapy plus ipilimumab. These receptors all come from a human donor with non-small cell lung cancer who had stable disease on radiotherapy plus ipilimumab.

The chain employs TRBV11-2 and TRBJ2-1; the D is unclear. Germline lookup yields CDR1 SGHAT and CDR2 FQNNGV. The CDR3 runs to 13 residues. V lost 5 bases and J lost 5, with 10 bases in between. In DNA, the CDR3 is TGTGCCAGCAGCACACGGACGAACAATGAGCAGTTCTTC. Translated: CASSTRTNNEQFF. The full variable domain, in which reference TRBV11-2 and TRBJ2-1 provide the parts outside the CDR3, is EAGVAQSPRYKIIEKRQSVAFWCNPISGHATLYWYQQILGQGPKLLIQFQNNGVVDDSQLPKDRFSAERLKGVDSTLKIQPAKLEDSAVYLCASSTRTNNEQFFGPGTRLTVL.

The rearrangement joins TRBV6-1 to TRBJ2-1; 10 bases map to TRBD2. CDR1 MNHNS and CDR2 SASEGT come from the germline V gene. V lost 8 bases and J lost 6; bases outside the gene matches: 4. The CDR3 covers 13 residues. The CDR3 DNA sequence: TGTGCCAGCGACGTAGCGGGAGGCAATGAGCAGTTCTTC. Protein sequence: CASDVAGGNEQFF.

This clone occurred a few times. The identical CDR3 is also encoded by other nucleotide sequences in the sample. V is TRBV11-2 and J is TRBJ2-2; 8 bases align to TRBD2. After removal of 5 bases from V and 4 bases from J, the junction contained 6 bases not matched to a gene. The CDR3 is 15 amino acids. Germline assignment: CDR1 SGHAT and CDR2 FQNNGV. Written as DNA, the CDR3 is TGTGCCAGCAGCCCTTCCGGGGGGGGCACCGGGGAGCTGTTTTTT. Translating it yields CASSPSGGGTGELFF. Full variable domain (rest looked up from reference TRBV11-2 and TRBJ2-2): EAGVAQSPRYKIIEKRQSVAFWCNPISGHATLYWYQQILGQGPKLLIQFQNNGVVDDSQLPKDRFSAERLKGVDSTLKIQPAKLEDSAVYLCASSPSGGGTGELFFGEGSRLTVL.

The chain has TRBV7-8 and TRBJ2-7; D ambiguous. Germline assignment: CDR1 SGHVS and CDR2 FQNEAQ. The length of the CDR3 is 14 residues. V shed 5 bases and J shed 0 bases, with 11 bases lying between them. CDR3 sequence: CASSPPLHSYEQYF. CDR3 nucleotides: TGTGCCAGCAGCCCACCACTGCACTCCTACGAGCAGTACTTC.

The chain carries TRBV5-1 and TRBJ2-7; D is perhaps TRBD1 (5 bases). V gave up 7 bases and J gave up 3 bases, with 14 bases separating them. CDR3 size: 13 residues. CDR1 is SGHRS and CDR2 is YFSETQ in the germline V gene. This CDR3 reads CASSPTAVYEQYF. The CDR3, as DNA: TGCGCCAGCTCCCCGACAGCAGTCTACGAGCAGTACTTC.

The chain employs TRBV11-2 and TRBJ2-5, with 10 bases fitting TRBD2. The CDR3 has 15 amino acids. The V gene end was trimmed by 3 bases and the J gene end by 2 bases; junction bases not matched to a gene: 3. Per the germline V gene, CDR1 is SGHAT and CDR2 is FQNNGV. The CDR3 region is CASSFKLAGQETQYF. In DNA form, the CDR3 reads TGTGCCAGCAGCTTCAAACTAGCGGGGCAAGAGACCCAGTACTTC.

The chain couples TRBV28 to TRBJ1-5; 7 nucleotides line up with TRBD1. The CDR3 consists of 17 residues. Per germline, CDR1 MDHEN and CDR2 SYDVKM. Trimming cost V 2 bases and J 0 bases; bases outside gene matches: 7. The CDR3: CASSLVGGGFSNQPQHF. The CDR3 DNA follows: TGTGCCAGCAGTTTAGTAGGGGGCGGTTTTAGCAATCAGCCCCAGCATTTT.

V gene TRBV6-4 combines with J gene TRBJ2-4; TRBD1 might be the D (5 bases). The CDR3 covers 13 residues. The V end lost 7 bases, the J end lost 5 bases, and 12 bases lay between the germline ends. Germline loops: CDR1 MRHNA, CDR2 SNTAGT. In DNA form, the CDR3 reads TGTGCCAGCAAACTCAGGGAAGAAAACATTCAGTACTTC. Translating gives CASKLREENIQYF.

This chain's CDR3 is CASSFNWDGQSQPQHF. The DNA of the CDR3 is TGTGCCAGCAGCTTCAATTGGGACGGTCAGAGTCAGCCCCAGCATTTT. The V call is TRBV5-6, the J call TRBJ1-5; possible D gene TRBD1, 5 bases. V lost 2 bases and J 6 bases, leaving 18 bases between the germline ends. This CDR3 spans 16 amino acids. CDR1 SGHDT and CDR2 YYEEEE come from the germline V gene.

This chain joins TRBV19 and TRBJ2-2; TRBD1 aligns across 8 bases. The CDR3 length is 18 residues. The V gene end was trimmed by 0 bases and the J gene end by 4 bases; junction bases not matched to a gene: 10. CDR1 is LNHDA and CDR2 is SQIVND in the germline V gene (reference sequence). CDR3 region: CASSIDGDRIILTGELFF. The CDR3 coding sequence is TGTGCCAGTAGTATAGATGGGGACAGGATTATTCTCACCGGGGAGCTGTTTTTT.

This sequence joins TRBV27 and TRBJ2-7; 9 bases are shared with TRBD1. From germline, CDR1 is MNHEY and CDR2 SMNVEV (reference sequence). The CDR3 runs 16 residues. J lost 5 bases, V lost 5 bases, and 13 bases had no gene match. The CDR3 region has the DNA TGTGCCAGCAGTAGCGGCCCCGGGACAGGGCTCCACGAGCAGTACTTC. This translates into CASSSGPGTGLHEQYF.

The rearrangement uses TRBV7-7 and TRBJ2-5; 13 positions agree with TRBD2. The germline gives CDR1 SSHAT, CDR2 FNYEAQ (reference sequence). V gave up 1 base and J gave up 4 bases; unmatched junction bases: 6. This CDR3 spans 17 amino acids. CDR3: CASSLEPLAGGRETQYF. CDR3 nucleotide sequence: TGTGCCAGCAGCTTAGAACCACTAGCGGGGGGGCGAGAGACCCAGTACTTC.